A single sample gave rise to the 25 T cell receptor beta chains below, sequenced in a study of CD8+CD57+ T cells in acquired aplastic anemia. It was genomic DNA that served as the template for profiling TCR beta VDJ and CDR3. MiXCR was run by TCRdb on the reads, yielding one entry per CDR3 protein. This sample has 60,000 to 75,000 distinct CDR3 sequences; about 50% occur once, and the top ten carry about 2.5%. Sequencing used sorted CD4+, CD8+, or CD8+CD57+ T cells (not recorded which) from PBMCs. The source is a human donor in good health, serving as a control.

Here the CDR3 DNA reads TGTGCCAGCAGCTTAGAGACGCTAGCGGCCTCCTACAATGAGCAGTTCTTC. Its translation: CASSLETLAASYNEQFF. The chain carries TRBV11-2 and TRBJ2-1; 7 positions agree with TRBD2. V lost 0 bases, J lost 0 bases, and 5 bases stayed unmatched. The CDR3 sequence is 17 residues long. The V gene's germline CDR1 is SGHAT and CDR2 FQNNGV.

This sequence joins TRBV24-1 and TRBJ2-1; D unclear. There are 12 residues in the CDR3. V was pared by 3 bases and J by 10 bases, with 9 bases between. Per germline, CDR1 KGHDR and CDR2 SFDVKD. For the CDR3, the DNA is TGTGCCACCAGTGATAGCGCCCTAGAGCAGTTCTTC. Its translation: CATSDSALEQFF.

Of note for this clonotype: A much more abundant neighbour one base away suggests this may be a read error. The V and J genes are TRBV18 and TRBJ2-5; 7 nucleotides align to TRBD1. The DNA end favors TRBJ2-7, so the J call may be wrong. In germline, CDR1 is KGHSH, CDR2 LQKENI. The CDR3 consists of 14 residues. The DNA for the CDR3 is TGTGCCGGCTCGCCGAAACAGGGGTCCTACGAGCAGTACTTC. Its translation is CAGSPKQGSYEQYF.

V gene TRBV20-1 combines with J gene TRBJ2-3; D might be TRBD2 (6 bases). Trimming left V 5 bases short and J 1 base short, with 7 bases between. CDR1 DFQATT and CDR2 SNEGSKA come from the germline V gene (reference sequence). This CDR3 spans 12 amino acids. CDR3 sequence reads: CSAGTGTDTQYF. Here the CDR3 DNA reads TGCAGTGCTGGGACTGGCACAGATACGCAGTATTTT.

In its sample, this clonotype was seen many times. The chain links TRBV12-3 or TRBV12-4 to TRBJ1-1; 11 nucleotides align to TRBD1. The junction had 9 bases not matched to a gene; V was cut back by 5 bases and J by 4 bases. This CDR3 is built from 16 residues. As DNA, the CDR3 is TGTGCCAGCAGTAACCGGGACAGGGGGAAAGGCACTGAAGCTTTCTTT. Protein: CASSNRDRGKGTEAFF.

The rearrangement uses TRBV6-2 or TRBV6-3 and TRBJ1-2; TRBD1 matches 9 bases. CDR3 length: 15 amino acids. Germline V CDR1 and CDR2: MNHEY, SVGEGT. The V and J ends lost 4 bases and 0 bases, in that order; junction bases with no gene match: 3. DNA of the CDR3: TGTGCCAGCAGTTTCGGGACAGGGTCTAACTATGGCTACACCTTC. This translates into CASSFGTGSNYGYTF.

This clonotype has a single count. The chain combines TRBV12-3 or TRBV12-4 with TRBJ2-5; 11 nucleotides match TRBD2. V lost 0 bases, J lost 3 bases, and 0 bases stayed unmatched. This CDR3 is built from 15 residues. CDR3 sequence (DNA): TGTGCCAGCAGTTTAGCGGGACTAGCGGAAGAGACCCAGTACTTC. Translating it yields CASSLAGLAEETQYF.

The CDR3 DNA sequence: TGTGCCATCAGTGGGGAGGCGGCCAATCAGCCCCAGCATTTT. This encodes CAISGEAANQPQHF. The chain links TRBV10-3 to TRBJ1-5; no reliable D call. Trimming removed 4 bases at V and 3 bases at J, with 10 bases between. CDR1 and CDR2 (germline): ENHRY, SYGVKD. The CDR3 has 14 amino acids.

This clonotype has a count of ten or more. The chain employs TRBV19 and TRBJ1-4; TRBD1 is a possible D gene (5 bases). CDR1 is LNHDA, CDR2 SQIVND, per germline (reference sequence). There are 15 residues in the CDR3. V lost 7 bases and J 15 bases, leaving 27 bases between the germline ends. The CDR3 here is CASTPTPGRRLKVFF. Written as DNA, the CDR3 is TGTGCCAGTACTCCAACACCGGGGCGGCGCCTCAAGGTGTTTTTT.

The rearrangement uses TRBV24-1 and TRBJ2-2; TRBD2 agrees at 13 bases. The CDR3 length is 16 residues. Germline CDR1 reads KGHDR; CDR2 reads SFDVKD. Germline trimming cut 9 bases from V and 7 bases from J; bases unmatched to any gene: 10. CDR3 nucleotide sequence: TGTGCCACCCGCGGACTAGCGGGAGCGGGCGTCGGGGAGCTGTTTTTT. Amino acids: CATRGLAGAGVGELFF.

Note on this clonotype: The junction differs from germline at one of its ends, possibly a read error. The V gene is TRBV4-2, the J gene TRBJ2-1; 8 bases line up with TRBD1. Per germline, CDR1 LGHNA and CDR2 YNFKEQ. This CDR3 contains 15 residues. CDR3 nucleotides: TGTGCCAGCAGGACGGACAGGGCCTCCTTCAATGAGCAGTTCTTC. It specifies CASRTDRASFNEQFF.

A remark on this clonotype: The junction departs from the called germline gene at one end, perhaps through a read error. The J gene is TRBJ2-7, the V gene TRBV6-2 or TRBV6-3; TRBD2 agrees at 14 bases. Germline CDR1 and CDR2: MNHEY and SVGEGT. This CDR3 has 19 residues. The CDR3 loop reads CASSYYRTRLAGGSYEQCF. The CDR3 DNA reads as TGTGCCAGCAGTTACTACAGAACCAGACTAGCGGGAGGGTCCTACGAGCAGTGCTTC.

This clonotype was observed many times. The chain couples TRBV29-1 to TRBJ1-1, with D unresolved. The V gene's germline CDR1 is SQVTM and CDR2 ANQGSEA. V shed 3 bases and J shed 5 bases, with 22 bases lying between them. The CDR3 extends over 16 amino acids. The chain's CDR3 is CSVEDQTTHFDTEAFF. CDR3 bases: TGCAGCGTTGAGGACCAAACGACACATTTTGATACTGAAGCTTTCTTT.

The V gene is TRBV29-1, the J gene TRBJ1-6, with 7 bases matching TRBD1. This CDR3 is built from 13 residues. V shed 5 bases and J 7 bases; nucleotides not matched to a gene: 5. Germline lookup yields CDR1 SQVTM and CDR2 ANQGSEA. CDR3 region: CSVTGTDNSPLHF. The CDR3 nucleotides read TGCAGCGTTACCGGGACAGACAATTCACCCCTCCACTTT.

This clonotype was counted between two and nine times. The CDR3, as DNA: TGCAGCGTTGACCCTCGACTAGCAAGCACAGATACGCAGTATTTT. Amino acid sequence: CSVDPRLASTDTQYF. The rearrangement links TRBV29-1 to TRBJ2-3; TRBD2 matches 7 bases. In germline, CDR1 is SQVTM, CDR2 ANQGSEA. The length of the CDR3 is 15 residues. Trimming took 3 bases from V and 0 from J; bases not matched to a gene: 6.

V and J are TRBV5-1 and TRBJ2-2; the D call may be TRBD1 or TRBD2 (5 bases each). V dropped 4 bases and J dropped 0 bases, with 13 bases sitting between them. This CDR3 region has 16 residues. Germline V gene data show CDR1 as SGHRS and CDR2 as YFSETQ. Here the CDR3 reads CASSVEGRSNTGELFF. CDR3 DNA sequence: TGCGCCAGCAGCGTTGAGGGACGGTCGAACACCGGGGAGCTGTTTTTT. Complete variable domain (other parts from reference TRBV5-1 and TRBJ2-2): KAGVTQTPRYLIKTRGQQVTLSCSPISGHRSVSWYQQTPGQGLQFLFEYFSETQRNKGNFPGRFSGRQFSNSRSEMNVSTLELGDSALYLCASSVEGRSNTGELFFGEGSRLTVL.

This clonotype showed up just once. This sequence joins TRBV19 and TRBJ2-1; 7 bases agree with TRBD2. Germline V gene sequence: CDR1 LNHDA, CDR2 SQIVND (reference sequence). V lost 8 bases and J lost 2; bases outside the gene matches: 9. The CDR3 extends over 15 amino acids. CDR3 nucleotides: TGTGCCAGTCAAGCCGGGGGGTCGGCCTACAATGAGCAGTTCTTC. It codes for CASQAGGSAYNEQFF.

This rearrangement joins TRBV19 to TRBJ2-1; 13 nucleotides agree with TRBD2. After removal of 6 bases from V and 5 bases from J, the junction contained 4 bases not matched to a gene. This CDR3 is built from 15 residues. CDR1 is LNHDA and CDR2 is SQIVND in the germline V gene (reference sequence). The CDR3 here is CASSRTSGRDNEQFF. CDR3 nucleotides: TGTGCCAGTAGCCGGACTAGCGGGAGAGACAATGAGCAGTTCTTC.

This clonotype was detected once. The chain joins TRBV25-1 to TRBJ2-1, with D tentatively TRBD1 or TRBD2 (5 bases each). V was trimmed by 4 bases and J by 9 bases, leaving 25 bases between them. This CDR3 is built from 17 residues. The germline V gene has CDR1 MGHDK and CDR2 SYGVNS. CDR3 coding DNA: TGTGCCAGCAGTGCGCCCAACCGGGACGGCCATATCGGTGAGCAGTTCTTC. As protein: CASSAPNRDGHIGEQFF.

The chain has TRBV19 and TRBJ2-7; 9 nucleotides line up with TRBD2. The V segment lost 8 bases and the J segment 0 bases; nucleotides outside the gene matches: 17. CDR3 size: 18 residues. The germline gives CDR1 LNHDA, CDR2 SQIVND (reference sequence). Here the CDR3 reads CASGPRPAGGVSSYEQYF. Written as DNA, the CDR3 is TGTGCCAGTGGTCCGAGACCAGCGGGAGGTGTTAGCTCCTACGAGCAGTACTTC.

V and J are TRBV2 and TRBJ1-5; 7 bases align to TRBD1. Germline V gene sequence: CDR1 SNHLY, CDR2 FYNNEI. Trimming removed 6 bases from V and 0 bases from J; junction bases left unmatched: 2. The CDR3 has 14 residues. The CDR3 DNA is TGTGCCAGCAGGACAGGGCCTAGCAATCAGCCCCAGCATTTT. It translates to CASRTGPSNQPQHF.

The gene calls are TRBV10-3 and TRBJ2-1; D uncertain. The V gene lost 7 bases and the J gene lost 1 base, with 8 bases spanning the gap. CDR3 length: 13 amino acids. Germline lookup yields CDR1 ENHRY and CDR2 SYGVKD. CDR3 in amino acids: CAITNRSYNEQFF. CDR3 in DNA: TGTGCCATCACGAACAGATCCTACAATGAGCAGTTCTTC.

Only a few counts were recorded for this clonotype. This chain connects TRBV19 to TRBJ2-1; D uncertain. Germline V lookup: CDR1 LNHDA, CDR2 SQIVND (reference sequence). The CDR3 covers 15 residues. Trimming left V 3 bases short and J 0 bases short, with 9 bases between. The CDR3 nucleotides are TGTGCCAGTAGTATTATGGGATTCTCCTACAATGAGCAGTTCTTC. Its protein product is CASSIMGFSYNEQFF.

This clonotype has only a few counts. This sequence joins TRBV29-1 and TRBJ2-5, with 7 bases aligning to TRBD1. With 1 base clipped from V and 4 bases from J, the junction kept 3 bases outside the gene matches. The length of the CDR3 is 13 residues. Germline CDR1 is SQVTM and CDR2 is ANQGSEA. For the CDR3, the DNA is TGCAGCGTTGAAGGAGGGGGCCGAGAGACCCAGTACTTC. This translates into CSVEGGGRETQYF.

This clonotype was seen many times. V is TRBV20-1 and J is TRBJ2-7; 8 positions agree with TRBD1. Germline CDR1 is DFQATT and CDR2 is SNEGSKA (reference sequence). The V and J ends lost 5 bases and 7 bases, in that order; junction bases with no gene match: 7. The CDR3 is made up of 12 amino acids. CDR3 protein: CSALRTGWEQYF. Here the CDR3 DNA reads TGCAGTGCTTTAAGGACAGGGTGGGAGCAGTACTTC.